This T cell receptor beta chain was retrieved from a study of OX40 agonist ivuxolimab in advanced cancers. For the study at large: Clinicians treated patients with ivuxolimab, an agonistic anti-OX40 (CD134) antibody. Therapy given before enrollment (anti-PD-1, anti-PD-L1 or anti-CTLA-4) was allowed, and around 44% had some. Whole-study results and caveats: The study found among the lowest clonal expansion in partial responders at 0.1-3.0 mg/kg.

TCRdb's copy holds only in-frame clones and misses some; the assay was immunoSEQ multiplex PCR. This sample has 90,000 to 100,000 clones, with 90% to 95% found just once. If patients had autoimmune disease history or systemic immunosuppression, they were excluded. The CDR3 totals 15 residues. Trimming took 4 bases from V and 1 from J, leaving 13 bases between them. CDR1 MNHNY and CDR2 SVGAGI come from the germline V gene (reference sequence). Note on this clone: Its antigen is unknown.

Sequencing was performed on CD4+ or CD8+ T cells sorted from blood, taken in a trial of the OX40 agonist ivuxolimab. The chain employs TRBV6-6 and TRBJ1-1, with TRBD1 as a possible D gene (5 bases). The sequence was obtained from an adult with an advanced solid tumor such as melanoma, head and neck, liver or kidney cancer. CDR3 DNA: TGTGCCAGCAGTTTACCGGGACGACAGAACACTGAAGCTTTCTTT. Translated, it gives CASSLPGRQNTEAFF.